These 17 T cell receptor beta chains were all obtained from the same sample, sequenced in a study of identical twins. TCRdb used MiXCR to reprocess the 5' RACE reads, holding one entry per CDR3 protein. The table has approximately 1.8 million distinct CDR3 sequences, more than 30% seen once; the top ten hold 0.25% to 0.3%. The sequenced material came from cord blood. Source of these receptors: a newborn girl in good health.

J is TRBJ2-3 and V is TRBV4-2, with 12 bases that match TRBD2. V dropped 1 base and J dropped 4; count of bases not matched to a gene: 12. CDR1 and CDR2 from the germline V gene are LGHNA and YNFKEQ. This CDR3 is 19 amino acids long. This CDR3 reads CASSQGSLARTSGADTQYF. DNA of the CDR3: TGTGCCAGCAGCCAAGGGTCATTGGCGCGGACTAGCGGGGCAGATACGCAGTATTTT.

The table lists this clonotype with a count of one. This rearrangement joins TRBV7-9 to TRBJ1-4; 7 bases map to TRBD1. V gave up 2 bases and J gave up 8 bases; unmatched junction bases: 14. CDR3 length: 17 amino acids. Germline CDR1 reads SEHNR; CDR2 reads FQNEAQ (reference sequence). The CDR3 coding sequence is TGTGCCAGCAGCTTACGGGACAGCAGATTTTCCGCGGAAAAACTGTTTTTT. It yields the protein CASSLRDSRFSAEKLFF.

The CDR3 sequence: CSARVAGGKEAENIQYF. In nucleotides, the CDR3 is TGCAGTGCTAGGGTAGCAGGTGGAAAGGAGGCCGAAAACATTCAGTACTTC. The V and J genes are TRBV20-1 and TRBJ2-4; perhaps TRBD2 as D (5 bases). The CDR3 contains 17 residues. Germline CDR1 reads DFQATT; CDR2 reads SNEGSKA (reference sequence). V lost 3 bases to trimming and J lost 5 bases, with 23 bases between them.

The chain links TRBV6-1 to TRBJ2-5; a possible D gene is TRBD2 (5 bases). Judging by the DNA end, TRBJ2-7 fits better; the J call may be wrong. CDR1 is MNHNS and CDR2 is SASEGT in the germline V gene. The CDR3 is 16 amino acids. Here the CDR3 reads CASSVTPVTGSDEQYF. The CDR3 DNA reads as TGTGCCAGCAGTGTGACCCCAGTGACGGGGAGCGACGAGCAGTACTTC.

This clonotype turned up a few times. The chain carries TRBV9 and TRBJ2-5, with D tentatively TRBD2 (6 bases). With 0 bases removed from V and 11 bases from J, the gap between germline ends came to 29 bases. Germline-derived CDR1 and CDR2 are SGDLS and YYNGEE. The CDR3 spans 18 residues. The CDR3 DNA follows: TGTGCCAGCAGCGTAGCGTTCGGGTTAGCGGCCAACTACAATGAGCAGTACTTC. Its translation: CASSVAFGLAANYNEQYF.

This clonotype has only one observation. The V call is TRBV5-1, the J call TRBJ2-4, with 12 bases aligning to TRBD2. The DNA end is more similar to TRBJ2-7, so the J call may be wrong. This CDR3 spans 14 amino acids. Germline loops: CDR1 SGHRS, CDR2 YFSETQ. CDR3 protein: CASKLAGGTYEQYF. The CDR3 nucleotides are TGCGCCAGCAAACTAGCGGGGGGAACCTACGAGCAGTACTTC.

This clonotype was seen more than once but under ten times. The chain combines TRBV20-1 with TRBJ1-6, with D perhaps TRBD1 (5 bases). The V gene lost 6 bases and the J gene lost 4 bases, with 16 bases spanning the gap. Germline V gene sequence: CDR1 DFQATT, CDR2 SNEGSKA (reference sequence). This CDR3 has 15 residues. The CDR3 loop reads CSASGIEGYNSPLHF. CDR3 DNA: TGCAGTGCGTCAGGGATCGAAGGGTATAATTCACCCCTCCACTTT.

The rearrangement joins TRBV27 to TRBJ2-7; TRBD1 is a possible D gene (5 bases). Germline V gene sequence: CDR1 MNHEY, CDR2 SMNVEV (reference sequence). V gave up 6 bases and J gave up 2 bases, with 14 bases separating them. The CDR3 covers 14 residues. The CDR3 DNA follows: TGTGCCAGCAGCATGTTAGCAGGGCCCTACGAGCAGTACTTC. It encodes CASSMLAGPYEQYF.

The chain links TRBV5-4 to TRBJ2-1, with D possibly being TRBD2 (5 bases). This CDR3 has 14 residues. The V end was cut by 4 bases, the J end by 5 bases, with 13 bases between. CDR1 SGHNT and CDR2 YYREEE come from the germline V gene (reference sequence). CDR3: CASSARRRDNEQFF. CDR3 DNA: TGTGCCAGCAGCGCCCGGAGGAGAGACAATGAGCAGTTCTTC. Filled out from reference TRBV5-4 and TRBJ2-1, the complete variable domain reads ETGVTQSPTHLIKTRGQQVTLRCSSQSGHNTVSWYQQALGQGPQFIFQYYREEENGRGNFPPRFSGLQFPNYSSELNVNALELDDSALYLCASSARRRDNEQFFGPGTRLTVL.

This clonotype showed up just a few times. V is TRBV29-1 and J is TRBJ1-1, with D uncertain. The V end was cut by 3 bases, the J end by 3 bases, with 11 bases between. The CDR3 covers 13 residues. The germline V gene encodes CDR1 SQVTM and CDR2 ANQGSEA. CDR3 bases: TGCAGCGTTGAGGACCGTCGACACACTGAAGCTTTCTTT. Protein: CSVEDRRHTEAFF.

The CDR3 coding sequence is TGCGCCAGCAGCTTGTTAGGTAGCGGGGCTAGCACAGATACGCAGTATTTT. It codes for CASSLLGSGASTDTQYF. The rearrangement links TRBV5-1 to TRBJ2-3; TRBD2 matches at 8 bases. CDR1 is SGHRS, CDR2 YFSETQ, per germline. The CDR3 has 17 residues. V was pared by 1 base and J by 0 bases, with 7 bases of the junction left unmatched.

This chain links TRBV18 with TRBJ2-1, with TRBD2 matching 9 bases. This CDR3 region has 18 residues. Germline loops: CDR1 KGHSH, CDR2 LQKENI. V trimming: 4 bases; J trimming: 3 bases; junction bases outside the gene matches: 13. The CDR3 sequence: CASSRYSGGSSNYNEQFF. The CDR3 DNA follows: TGTGCCAGCTCACGATATAGCGGGGGCTCCTCGAACTACAATGAGCAGTTCTTC.

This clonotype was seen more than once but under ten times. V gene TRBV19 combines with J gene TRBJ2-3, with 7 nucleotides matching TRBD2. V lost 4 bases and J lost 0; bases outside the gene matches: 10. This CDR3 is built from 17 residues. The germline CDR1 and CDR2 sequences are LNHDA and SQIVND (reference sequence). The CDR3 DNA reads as TGTGCCAGTAGTAAATGGATCCCGGGACTAAGCACAGATACGCAGTATTTT. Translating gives CASSKWIPGLSTDTQYF.

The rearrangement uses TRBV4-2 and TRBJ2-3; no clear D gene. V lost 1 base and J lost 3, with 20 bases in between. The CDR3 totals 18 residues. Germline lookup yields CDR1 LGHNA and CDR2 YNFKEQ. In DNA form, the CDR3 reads TGTGCCAGCAGCCAAGTCTCGGCAAGAGTAGGTTCGACAGATACGCAGTATTTT. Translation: CASSQVSARVGSTDTQYF.

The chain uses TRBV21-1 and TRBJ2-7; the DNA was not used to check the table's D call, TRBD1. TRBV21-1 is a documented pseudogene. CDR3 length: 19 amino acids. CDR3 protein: CASSNSRDYHAPSSYEQYF. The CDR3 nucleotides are TGTGCCAGCAGCAATAGTAGGGATTACCACGCCCCGAGCTCCTACGAGCAGTACTTC.

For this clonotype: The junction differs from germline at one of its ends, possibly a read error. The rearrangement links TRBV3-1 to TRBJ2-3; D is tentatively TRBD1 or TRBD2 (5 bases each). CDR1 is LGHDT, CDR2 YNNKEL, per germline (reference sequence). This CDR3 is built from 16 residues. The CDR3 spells CAGSQVSGTLTDTQYF. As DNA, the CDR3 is TGTGCCGGCAGCCAGGTATCAGGGACCCTTACAGATACGCAGTATTTT.

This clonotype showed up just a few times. The CDR3 is CASSPLAGAANEQFF. The CDR3 DNA is TGTGCCAGCAGCCCACTAGCGGGGGCTGCTAATGAGCAGTTCTTC. This chain joins TRBV5-4 and TRBJ2-1; 11 positions agree with TRBD2. The CDR3 consists of 15 residues. V trimming: 4 bases; J trimming: 7 bases; junction bases outside the gene matches: 7. Per germline, CDR1 SGHNT and CDR2 YYREEE (reference sequence).